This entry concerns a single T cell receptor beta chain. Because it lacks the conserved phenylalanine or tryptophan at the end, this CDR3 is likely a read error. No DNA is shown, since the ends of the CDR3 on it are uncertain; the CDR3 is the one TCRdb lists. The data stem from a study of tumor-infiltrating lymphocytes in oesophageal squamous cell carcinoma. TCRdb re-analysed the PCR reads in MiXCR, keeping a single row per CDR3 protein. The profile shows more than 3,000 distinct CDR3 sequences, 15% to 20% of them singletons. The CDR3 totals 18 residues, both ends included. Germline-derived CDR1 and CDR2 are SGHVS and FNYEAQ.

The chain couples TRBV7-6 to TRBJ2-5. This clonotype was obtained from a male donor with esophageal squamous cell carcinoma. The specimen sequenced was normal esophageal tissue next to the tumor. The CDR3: CASSLGSSGKQETQYFGA.